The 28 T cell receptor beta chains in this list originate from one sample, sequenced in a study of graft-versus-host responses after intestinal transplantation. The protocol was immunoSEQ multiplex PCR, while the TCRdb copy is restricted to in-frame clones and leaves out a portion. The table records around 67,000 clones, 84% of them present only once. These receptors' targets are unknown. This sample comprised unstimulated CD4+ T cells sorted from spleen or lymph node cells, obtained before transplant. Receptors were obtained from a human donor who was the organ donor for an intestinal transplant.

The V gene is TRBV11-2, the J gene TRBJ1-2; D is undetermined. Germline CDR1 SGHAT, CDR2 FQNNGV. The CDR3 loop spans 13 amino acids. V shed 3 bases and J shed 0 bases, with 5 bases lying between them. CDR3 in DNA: TGTGCCAGCAGCTTTGGAGCTAACTATGGCTACACCTTC. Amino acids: CASSFGANYGYTF.

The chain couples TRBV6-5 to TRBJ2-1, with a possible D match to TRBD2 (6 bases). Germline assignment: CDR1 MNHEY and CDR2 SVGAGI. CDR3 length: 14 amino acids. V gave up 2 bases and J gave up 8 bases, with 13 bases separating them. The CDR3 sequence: CASSYTKTRHEQFF. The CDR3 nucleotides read TGTGCCAGCAGTTACACAAAGACTAGGCATGAGCAGTTCTTC.

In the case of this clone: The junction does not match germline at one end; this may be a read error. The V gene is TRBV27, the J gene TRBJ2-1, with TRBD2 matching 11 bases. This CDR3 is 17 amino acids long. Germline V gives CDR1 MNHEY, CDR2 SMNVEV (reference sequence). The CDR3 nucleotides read TGTGCCAGCAGTTTAATGGGACTAGCGGCCTCCTCCAATGAGCAGTTCTTC. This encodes CASSLMGLAASSNEQFF.

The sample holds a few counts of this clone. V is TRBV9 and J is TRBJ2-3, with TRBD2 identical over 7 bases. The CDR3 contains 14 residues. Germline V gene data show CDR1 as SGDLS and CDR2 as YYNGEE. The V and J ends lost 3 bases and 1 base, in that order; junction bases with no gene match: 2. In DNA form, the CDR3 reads TGTGCCAGCAGCGGGAGCGGGGGCACAGATACGCAGTATTTT. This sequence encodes CASSGSGGTDTQYF.

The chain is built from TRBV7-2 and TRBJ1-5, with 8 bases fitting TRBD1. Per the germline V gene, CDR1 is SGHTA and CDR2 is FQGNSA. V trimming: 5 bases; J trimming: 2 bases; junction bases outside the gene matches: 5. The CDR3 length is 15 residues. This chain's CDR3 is CASSRTGQGNQPQHF. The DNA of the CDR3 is TGTGCCAGCAGCCGGACGGGACAGGGCAATCAGCCCCAGCATTTT. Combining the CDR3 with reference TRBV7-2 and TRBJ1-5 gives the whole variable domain GAGVSQSPSNKVTEKGKDVELRCDPISGHTALYWYRQSLGQGLEFLIYFQGNSAPDKSGLPSDRFSAERTGGSVSTLTIQRTQQEDSAVYLCASSRTGQGNQPQHFGDGTRLSIL.

The CDR3 region has the DNA TGTGCCAGCAGTTCTAGGACTAGCAAGCAGTACGTC. Translation: CASSSRTSKQYV. The chain combines TRBV6-6 with TRBJ2-7, with 8 bases aligning to TRBD2. The CDR3 loop spans 12 amino acids. Looked up from germline, CDR1 is MNHNY and CDR2 is SVGAGI (reference sequence). The J segment lost 8 bases and the V segment lost 4 bases, leaving 4 bases of the junction unmatched.

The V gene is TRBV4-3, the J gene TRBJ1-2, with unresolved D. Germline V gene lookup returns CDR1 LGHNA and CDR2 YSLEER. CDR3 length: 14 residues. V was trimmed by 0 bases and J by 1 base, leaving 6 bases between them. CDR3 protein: CASSQDPVNYGYTF. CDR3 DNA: TGCGCCAGCAGCCAAGATCCGGTTAACTATGGCTACACCTTC.

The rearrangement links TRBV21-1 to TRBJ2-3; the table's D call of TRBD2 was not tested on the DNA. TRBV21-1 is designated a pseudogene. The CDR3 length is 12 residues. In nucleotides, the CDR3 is TGTGCCAGCAGCAAATGCGAGTGTACGCAGTATTTT. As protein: CASSKCECTQYF.

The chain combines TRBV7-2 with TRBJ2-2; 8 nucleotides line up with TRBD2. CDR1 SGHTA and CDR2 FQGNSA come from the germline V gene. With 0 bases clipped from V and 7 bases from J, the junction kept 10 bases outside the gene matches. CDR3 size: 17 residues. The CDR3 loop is CASSLAQRGGRNGELFF. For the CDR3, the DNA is TGTGCCAGCAGCTTAGCGCAACGGGGGGGCCGGAACGGGGAGCTGTTTTTT.

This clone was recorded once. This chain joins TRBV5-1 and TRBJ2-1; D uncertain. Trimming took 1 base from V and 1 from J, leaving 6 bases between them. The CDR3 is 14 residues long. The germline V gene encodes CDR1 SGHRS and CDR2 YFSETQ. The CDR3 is CASSLTQSYNEQFF. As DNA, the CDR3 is TGCGCCAGCAGCTTGACACAGTCCTACAATGAGCAGTTCTTC.

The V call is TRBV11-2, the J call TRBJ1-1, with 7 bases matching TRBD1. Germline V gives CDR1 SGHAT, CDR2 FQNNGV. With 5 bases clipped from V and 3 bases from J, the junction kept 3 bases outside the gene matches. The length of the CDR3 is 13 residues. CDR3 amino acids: CASSITGDTEAFF. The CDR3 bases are TGTGCCAGCAGCATCACAGGGGACACTGAAGCTTTCTTT.

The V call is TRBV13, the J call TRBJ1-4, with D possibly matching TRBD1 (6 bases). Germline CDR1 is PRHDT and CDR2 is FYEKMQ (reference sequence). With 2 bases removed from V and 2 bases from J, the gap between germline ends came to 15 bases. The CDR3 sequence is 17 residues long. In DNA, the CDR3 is TGTGCCAGCAGCTTATCCAGGGGAGGGACTACTAATGAAAAACTGTTTTTT. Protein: CASSLSRGGTTNEKLFF. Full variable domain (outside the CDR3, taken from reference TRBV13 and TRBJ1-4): AAGVIQSPRHLIKEKRETATLKCYPIPRHDTVYWYQQGPGQDPQFLISFYEKMQSDKGSIPDRFSAQQFSDYHSELNMSSLELGDSALYFCASSLSRGGTTNEKLFFGSGTQLSVL.

In DNA, the CDR3 is TGTGCCAGCAGTTTAACACGTAACACTGAAGCTTTCTTT. Translating gives CASSLTRNTEAFF. The rearrangement uses TRBV27 and TRBJ1-1; D is ambiguous. The CDR3 runs to 13 residues. The V gene's germline CDR1 is MNHEY and CDR2 SMNVEV (reference sequence). Trimming took 2 bases from V and 2 from J, leaving 6 bases between them.

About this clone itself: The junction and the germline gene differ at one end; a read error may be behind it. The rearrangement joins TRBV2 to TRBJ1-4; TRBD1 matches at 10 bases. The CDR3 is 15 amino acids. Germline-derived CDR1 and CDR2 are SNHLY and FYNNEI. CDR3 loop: CASSEDRGRGEKLFF. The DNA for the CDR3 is TGTGCCAGCAGCGAAGACAGGGGGCGAGGTGAAAAACTGTTTTTT.

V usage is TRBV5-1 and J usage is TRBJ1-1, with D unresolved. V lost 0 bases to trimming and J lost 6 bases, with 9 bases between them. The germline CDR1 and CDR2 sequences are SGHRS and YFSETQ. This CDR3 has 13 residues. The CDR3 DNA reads TGCGCCAGCAGCTTGGTTCCGGTAGCTGAAGCTTTCTTT. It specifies CASSLVPVAEAFF.

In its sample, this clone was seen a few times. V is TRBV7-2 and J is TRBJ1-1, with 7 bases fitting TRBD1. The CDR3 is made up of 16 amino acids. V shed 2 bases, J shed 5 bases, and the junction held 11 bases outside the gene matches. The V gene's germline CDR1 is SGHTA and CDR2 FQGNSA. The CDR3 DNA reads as TGTGCCAGCAGCTTAAACTATGACAGGGTGGGGACTGAAGCTTTCTTT. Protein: CASSLNYDRVGTEAFF.

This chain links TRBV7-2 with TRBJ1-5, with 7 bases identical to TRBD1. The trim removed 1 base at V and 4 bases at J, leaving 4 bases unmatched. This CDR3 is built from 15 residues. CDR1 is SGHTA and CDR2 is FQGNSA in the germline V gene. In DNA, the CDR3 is TGTGCCAGCAGCTTAGAGTTGACAGGGAATCAGCCCCAGCATTTT. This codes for CASSLELTGNQPQHF.

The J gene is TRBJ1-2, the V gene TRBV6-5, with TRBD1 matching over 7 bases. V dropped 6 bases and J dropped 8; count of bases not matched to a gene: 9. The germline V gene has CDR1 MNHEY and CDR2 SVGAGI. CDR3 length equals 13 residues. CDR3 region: CASRRQGKRGYTF. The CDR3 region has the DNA TGTGCCAGCAGGCGACAGGGAAAGCGCGGCTACACCTTC.

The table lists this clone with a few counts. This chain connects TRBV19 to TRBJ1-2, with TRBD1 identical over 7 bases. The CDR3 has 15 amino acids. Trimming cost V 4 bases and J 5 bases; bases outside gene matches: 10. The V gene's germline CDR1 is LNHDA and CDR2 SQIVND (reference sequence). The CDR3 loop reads CASSKQTGMAYGYTF. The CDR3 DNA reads TGTGCCAGTAGTAAACAGACAGGGATGGCTTATGGCTACACCTTC.

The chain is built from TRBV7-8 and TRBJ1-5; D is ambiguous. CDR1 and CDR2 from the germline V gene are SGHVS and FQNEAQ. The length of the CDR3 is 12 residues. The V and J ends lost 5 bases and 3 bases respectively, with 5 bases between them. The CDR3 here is CASSRDNQPQHF. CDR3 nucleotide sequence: TGTGCCAGCAGCCGGGACAATCAGCCCCAGCATTTT.

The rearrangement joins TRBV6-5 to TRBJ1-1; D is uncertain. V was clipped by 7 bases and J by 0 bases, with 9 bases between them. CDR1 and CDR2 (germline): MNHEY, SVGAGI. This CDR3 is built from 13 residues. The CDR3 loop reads CASTRRMNTEAFF. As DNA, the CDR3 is TGTGCCAGCACCCGCAGGATGAACACTGAAGCTTTCTTT.

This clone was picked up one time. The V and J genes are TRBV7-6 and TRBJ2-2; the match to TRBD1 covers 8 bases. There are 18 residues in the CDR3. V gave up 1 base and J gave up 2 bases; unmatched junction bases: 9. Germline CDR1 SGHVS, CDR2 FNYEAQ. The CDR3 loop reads CASSLGVRTGKNTGELFF. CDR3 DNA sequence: TGTGCCAGCAGCTTAGGAGTACGGACAGGGAAAAACACCGGGGAGCTGTTTTTT.

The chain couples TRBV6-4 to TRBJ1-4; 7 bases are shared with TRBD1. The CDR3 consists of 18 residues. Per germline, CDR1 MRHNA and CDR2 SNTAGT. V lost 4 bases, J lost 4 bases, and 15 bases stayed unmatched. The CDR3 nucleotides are TGTGCCAGCAGTGCCTACCCCGGACAGGAAGGCCGTAATGAAAAACTGTTTTTT. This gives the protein CASSAYPGQEGRNEKLFF.

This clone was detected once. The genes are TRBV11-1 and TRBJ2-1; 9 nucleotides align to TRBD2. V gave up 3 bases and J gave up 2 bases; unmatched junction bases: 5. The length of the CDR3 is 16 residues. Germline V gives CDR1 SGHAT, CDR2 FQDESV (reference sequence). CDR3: CASSFALAGAYNEQFF. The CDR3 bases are TGTGCCAGCAGCTTCGCGTTAGCGGGGGCCTACAATGAGCAGTTCTTC.

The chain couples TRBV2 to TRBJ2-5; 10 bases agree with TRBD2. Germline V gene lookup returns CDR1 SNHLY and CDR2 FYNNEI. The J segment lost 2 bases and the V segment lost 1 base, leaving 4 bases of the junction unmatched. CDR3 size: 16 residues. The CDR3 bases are TGTGCCAGCAGTGAAGGGGTAGCGGGGGGACAAGAGACCCAGTACTTC. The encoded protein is CASSEGVAGGQETQYF. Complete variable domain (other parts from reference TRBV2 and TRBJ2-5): EPEVTQTPSHQVTQMGQEVILRCVPISNHLYFYWYRQILGQKVEFLVSFYNNEISEKSEIFDDQFSVERPDGSNFTLKIRSTKLEDSAMYFCASSEGVAGGQETQYFGPGTRLLVL.

CDR3 loop: CASSLAAQGQLNSPLHF. DNA of the CDR3: TGTGCCAGCAGCCTCGCCGCCCAGGGACAGTTGAATTCACCCCTCCACTTT. This chain links TRBV27 with TRBJ1-6, with 7 bases fitting TRBD1. The germline V gene encodes CDR1 MNHEY and CDR2 SMNVEV (reference sequence). The CDR3 totals 17 residues. V was clipped by 6 bases and J by 7 bases; unmatched bases: 15.

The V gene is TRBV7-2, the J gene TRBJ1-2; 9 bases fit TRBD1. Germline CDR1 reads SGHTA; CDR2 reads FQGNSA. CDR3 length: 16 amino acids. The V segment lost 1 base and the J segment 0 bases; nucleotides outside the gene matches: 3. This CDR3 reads CASSLDRGRPNYGYTF. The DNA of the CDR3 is TGTGCCAGCAGCTTAGACAGGGGGCGTCCTAACTATGGCTACACCTTC.

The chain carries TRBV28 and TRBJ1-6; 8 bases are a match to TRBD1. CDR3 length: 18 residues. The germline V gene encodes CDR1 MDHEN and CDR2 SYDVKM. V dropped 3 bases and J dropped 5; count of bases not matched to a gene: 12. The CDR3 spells CASSFPKPGQDNNSPLHF. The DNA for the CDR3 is TGTGCCAGCAGTTTTCCCAAACCGGGACAGGACAATAATTCACCCCTCCACTTT.